This TCR beta chain appears in the sequencing data of a study of T cells in women clearing cervical HPV infection. Notes on the study in general: Effector/memory and HPV-specific T cells were not isolated, and association timing is unknown. CIN3+ cases had significantly higher TCR repertoire richness than controls, but evenness did not differ.

This CDR3 region has 12 residues. Germline CDR1 reads MNHEY; CDR2 reads SVGEGT. V shed 6 bases and J shed 3 bases, with 9 bases lying between them. Measured with immunoSEQ multiplex PCR; TCRdb has only the in-frame clones, and not every one. The sample data list roughly 13,000 clones. A remark on this clone: Its specificity is not known. The CDR3 extends 3 residues past the end of the read, so its final part is completed from the germline J gene.

The sequenced material came from blood buffy coat. The genes are TRBV6-2 or TRBV6-3 and TRBJ2-7; a weak D match, TRBD1 (6 bases). This clonotype was sampled from a woman aged 18 to 75 with a cervical HPV16 infection that either progressed to CIN3+ or cleared (not recorded which). CDR3 amino acids: CASRGGSYEQYF. The covered CDR3 bases are TGTGCCAGCAGAGGGGGAAGCTACGAG.